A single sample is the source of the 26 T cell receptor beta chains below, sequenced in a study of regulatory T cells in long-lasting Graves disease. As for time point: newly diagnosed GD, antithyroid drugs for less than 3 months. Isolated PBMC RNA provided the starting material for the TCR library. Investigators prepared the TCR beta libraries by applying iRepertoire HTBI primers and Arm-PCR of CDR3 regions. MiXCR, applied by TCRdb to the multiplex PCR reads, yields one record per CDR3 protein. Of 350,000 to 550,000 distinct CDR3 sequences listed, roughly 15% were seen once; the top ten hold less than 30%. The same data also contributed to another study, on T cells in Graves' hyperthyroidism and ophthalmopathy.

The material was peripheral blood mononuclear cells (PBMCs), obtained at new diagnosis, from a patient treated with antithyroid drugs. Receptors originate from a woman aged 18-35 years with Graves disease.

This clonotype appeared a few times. The CDR3 coding sequence is TGTGCCAGTAGTACCTCGGACAGTAACTATGGCTACACCTTC. This encodes CASSTSDSNYGYTF. The J gene is TRBJ1-2, the V gene TRBV19; TRBD1 might be the D (6 bases). Trimming removed 4 bases from V and 1 base from J, with 10 bases in between. This CDR3 is built from 14 residues. In germline, CDR1 is LNHDA, CDR2 SQIVND (reference sequence).

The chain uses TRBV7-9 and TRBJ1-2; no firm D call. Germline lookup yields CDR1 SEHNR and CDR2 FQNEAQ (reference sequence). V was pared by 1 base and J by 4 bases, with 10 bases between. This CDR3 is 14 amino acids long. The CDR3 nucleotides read TGTGCCAGCAGCTTAGAAGAGCGGCGCTATGGCTACACCTTC. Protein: CASSLEERRYGYTF.

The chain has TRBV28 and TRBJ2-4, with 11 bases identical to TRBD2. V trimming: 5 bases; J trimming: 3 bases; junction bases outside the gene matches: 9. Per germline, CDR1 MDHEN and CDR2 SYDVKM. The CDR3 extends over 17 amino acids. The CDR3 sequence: CASSHLSGRDDKNIQYF. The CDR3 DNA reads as TGTGCCAGCAGTCACCTTAGCGGGAGGGATGACAAAAACATTCAGTACTTC. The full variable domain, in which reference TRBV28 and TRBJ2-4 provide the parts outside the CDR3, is DVKVTQSSRYLVKRTGEKVFLECVQDMDHENMFWYRQDPGLGLRLIYFSYDVKMKEKGDIPEGYSVSREKKERFSLILESASTNQTSMYLCASSHLSGRDDKNIQYFGAGTRLSVL.

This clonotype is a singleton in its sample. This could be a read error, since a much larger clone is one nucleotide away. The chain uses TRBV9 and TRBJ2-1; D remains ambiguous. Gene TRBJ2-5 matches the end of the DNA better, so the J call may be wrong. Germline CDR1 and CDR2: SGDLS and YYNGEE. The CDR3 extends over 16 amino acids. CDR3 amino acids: CASSVGPQFIQETQYF. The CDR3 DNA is TGTGCCAGCAGCGTAGGCCCGCAGTTTATCCAAGAGACCCAGTACTTC.

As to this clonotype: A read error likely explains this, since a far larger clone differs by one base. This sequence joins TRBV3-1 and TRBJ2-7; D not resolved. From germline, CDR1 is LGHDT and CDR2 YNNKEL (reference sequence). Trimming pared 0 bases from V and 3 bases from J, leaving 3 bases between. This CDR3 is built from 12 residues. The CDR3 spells CASSQEDYEQYF. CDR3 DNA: TGTGCCAGCAGCCAAGAGGACTACGAGCAGTACTTC.

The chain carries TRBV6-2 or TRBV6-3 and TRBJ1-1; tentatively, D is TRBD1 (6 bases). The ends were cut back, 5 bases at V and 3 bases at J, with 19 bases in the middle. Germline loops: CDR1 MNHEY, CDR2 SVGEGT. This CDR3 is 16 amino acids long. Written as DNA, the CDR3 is TGTGCCAGCAGTCCAGCTTTACAGGGAATCGACACTGAAGCTTTCTTT. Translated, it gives CASSPALQGIDTEAFF.

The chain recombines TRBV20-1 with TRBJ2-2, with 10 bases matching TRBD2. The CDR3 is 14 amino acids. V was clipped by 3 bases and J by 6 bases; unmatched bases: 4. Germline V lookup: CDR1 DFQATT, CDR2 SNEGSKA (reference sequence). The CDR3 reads CSARASGSPGELFF. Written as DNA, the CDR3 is TGCAGTGCTAGGGCTAGCGGGAGCCCCGGGGAGCTGTTTTTT.

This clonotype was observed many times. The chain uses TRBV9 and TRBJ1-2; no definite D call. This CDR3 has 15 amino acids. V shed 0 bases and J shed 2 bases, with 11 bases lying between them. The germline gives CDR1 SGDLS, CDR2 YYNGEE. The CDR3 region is CASSVGTTVNYGYTF. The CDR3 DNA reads TGTGCCAGCAGCGTAGGGACCACGGTCAACTATGGCTACACCTTC. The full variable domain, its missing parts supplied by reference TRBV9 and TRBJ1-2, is DSGVTQTPKHLITATGQRVTLRCSPRSGDLSVYWYQQSLDQGLQFLIQYYNGEERAKGNILERFSAQQFPDLHSELNLSSLELGDSALYFCASSVGTTVNYGYTFGSGTRLTVV.

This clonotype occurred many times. The CDR3 is CATIRWAGELFF. The CDR3, as DNA: TGTGCCACCATAAGGTGGGCCGGGGAGCTGTTTTTT. The chain carries TRBV12-3 or TRBV12-4 and TRBJ2-2, with no clear D. V was shortened by 10 bases and J by 6 bases, with 12 bases between the two germline ends. This CDR3 has 12 amino acids.

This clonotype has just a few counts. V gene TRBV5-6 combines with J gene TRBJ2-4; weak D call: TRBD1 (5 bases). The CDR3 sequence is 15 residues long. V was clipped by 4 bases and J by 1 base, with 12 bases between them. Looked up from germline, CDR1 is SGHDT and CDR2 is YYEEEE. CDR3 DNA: TGTGCCAGCAGCCTCAGGGATCCCGCCAAAAACATTCAGTACTTC. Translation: CASSLRDPAKNIQYF.

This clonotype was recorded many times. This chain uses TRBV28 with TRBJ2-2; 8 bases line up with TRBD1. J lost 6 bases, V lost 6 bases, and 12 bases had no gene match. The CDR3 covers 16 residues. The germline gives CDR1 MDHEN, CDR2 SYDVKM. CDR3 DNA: TGTGCCAGCAGGGAACAGGGGGGAGTTCAGGCCGGGGAGCTGTTTTTT. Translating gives CASREQGGVQAGELFF.

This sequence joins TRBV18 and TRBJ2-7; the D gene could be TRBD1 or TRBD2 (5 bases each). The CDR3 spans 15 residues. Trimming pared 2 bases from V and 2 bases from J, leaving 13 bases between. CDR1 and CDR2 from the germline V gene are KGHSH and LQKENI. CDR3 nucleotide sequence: TGTGCCAGCTCACCAACTAAGGGACGGACCTACGAGCAGTACTTC. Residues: CASSPTKGRTYEQYF. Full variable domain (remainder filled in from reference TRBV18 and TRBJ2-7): NAGVMQNPRHLVRRRGQEARLRCSPMKGHSHVYWYRQLPEEGLKFMVYLQKENIIDESGMPKERFSAEFPKEGPSILRIQQVVRGDSAAYFCASSPTKGRTYEQYFGPGTRLTVT.

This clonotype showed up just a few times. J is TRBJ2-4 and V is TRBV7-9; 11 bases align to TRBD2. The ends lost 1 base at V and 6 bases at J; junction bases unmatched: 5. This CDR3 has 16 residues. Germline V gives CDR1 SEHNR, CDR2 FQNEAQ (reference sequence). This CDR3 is CASSLELAGVGNIQYF. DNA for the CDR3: TGTGCCAGCAGCTTAGAACTAGCGGGAGTGGGAAACATTCAGTACTTC.

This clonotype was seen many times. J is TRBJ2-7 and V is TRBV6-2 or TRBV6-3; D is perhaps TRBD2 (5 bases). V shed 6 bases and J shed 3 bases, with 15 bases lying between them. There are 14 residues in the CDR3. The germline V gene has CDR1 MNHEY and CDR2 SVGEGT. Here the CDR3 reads CASRRGGSNYEQYF. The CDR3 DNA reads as TGTGCCAGCAGGCGCGGCGGGTCTAACTACGAGCAGTACTTC.

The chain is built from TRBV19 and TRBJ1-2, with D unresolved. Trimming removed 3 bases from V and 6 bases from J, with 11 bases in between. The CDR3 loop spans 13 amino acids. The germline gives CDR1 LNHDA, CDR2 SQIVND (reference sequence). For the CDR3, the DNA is TGTGCCAGTAGTATTGTGGACGCGCATGGCTACACCTTC. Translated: CASSIVDAHGYTF.

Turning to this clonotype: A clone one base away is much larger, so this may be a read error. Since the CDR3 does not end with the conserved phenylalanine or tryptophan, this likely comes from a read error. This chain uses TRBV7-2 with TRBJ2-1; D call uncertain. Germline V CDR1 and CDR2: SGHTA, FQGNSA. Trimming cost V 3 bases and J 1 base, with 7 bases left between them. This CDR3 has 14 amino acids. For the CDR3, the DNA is TGTGCCAGCAGCTTTGAAAGGTCCTACAATGAGCAGTTCCTC. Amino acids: CASSFERSYNEQFL.

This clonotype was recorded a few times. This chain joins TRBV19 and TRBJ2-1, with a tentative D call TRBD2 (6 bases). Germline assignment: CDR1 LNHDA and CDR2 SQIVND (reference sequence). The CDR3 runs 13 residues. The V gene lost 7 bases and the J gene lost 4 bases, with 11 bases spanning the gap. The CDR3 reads CASIKAGYNEQFF. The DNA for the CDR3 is TGTGCCAGTATAAAGGCGGGATACAATGAGCAGTTCTTC.

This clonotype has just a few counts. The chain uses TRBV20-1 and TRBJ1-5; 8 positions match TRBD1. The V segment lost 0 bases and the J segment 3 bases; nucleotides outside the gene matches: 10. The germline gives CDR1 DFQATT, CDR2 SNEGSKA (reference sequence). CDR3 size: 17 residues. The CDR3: CSARDWPQGAYNQPQHF. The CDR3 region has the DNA TGCAGTGCTAGAGATTGGCCCCAGGGGGCTTACAATCAGCCCCAGCATTTT.

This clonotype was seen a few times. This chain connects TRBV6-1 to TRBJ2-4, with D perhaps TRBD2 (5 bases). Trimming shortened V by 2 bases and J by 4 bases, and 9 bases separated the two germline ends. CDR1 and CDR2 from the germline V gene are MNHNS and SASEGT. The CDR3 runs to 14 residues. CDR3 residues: CASSERTGKNIQYF. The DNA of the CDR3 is TGTGCCAGCAGTGAAAGGACTGGTAAAAACATTCAGTACTTC.

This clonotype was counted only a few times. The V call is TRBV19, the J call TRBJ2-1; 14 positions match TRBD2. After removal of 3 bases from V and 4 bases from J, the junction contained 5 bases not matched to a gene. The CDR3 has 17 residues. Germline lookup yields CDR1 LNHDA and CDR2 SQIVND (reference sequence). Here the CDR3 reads CASSMRGTSGRYNEQFF. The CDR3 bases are TGTGCCAGTAGTATGAGAGGGACTAGCGGGAGATACAATGAGCAGTTCTTC.

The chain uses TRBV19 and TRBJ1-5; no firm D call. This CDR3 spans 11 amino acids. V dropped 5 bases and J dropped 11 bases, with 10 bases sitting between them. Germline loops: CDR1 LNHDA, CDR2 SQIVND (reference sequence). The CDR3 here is CASSSTSAQHF. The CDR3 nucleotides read TGTGCCAGTAGTTCTACATCAGCCCAGCATTTT.

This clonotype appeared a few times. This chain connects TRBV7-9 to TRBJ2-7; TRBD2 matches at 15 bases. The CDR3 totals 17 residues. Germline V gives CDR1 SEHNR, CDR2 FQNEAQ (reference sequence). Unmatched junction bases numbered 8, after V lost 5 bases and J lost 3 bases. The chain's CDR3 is CASSGLAGGFKIYEQYF. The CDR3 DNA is TGTGCCAGCAGCGGACTAGCGGGAGGGTTTAAAATCTACGAGCAGTACTTC.

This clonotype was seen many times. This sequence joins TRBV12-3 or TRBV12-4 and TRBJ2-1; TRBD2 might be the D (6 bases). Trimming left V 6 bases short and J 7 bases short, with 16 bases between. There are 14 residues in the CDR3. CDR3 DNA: TGTGCCAGCAGCCTTGGGTCTAGCGCGAATGAGCAGTTCTTC. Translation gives CASSLGSSANEQFF.

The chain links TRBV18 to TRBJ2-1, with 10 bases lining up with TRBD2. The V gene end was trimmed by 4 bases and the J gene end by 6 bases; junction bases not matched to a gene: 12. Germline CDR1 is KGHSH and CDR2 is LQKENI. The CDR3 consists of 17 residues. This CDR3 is CASSQNPVAGGFNEQFF. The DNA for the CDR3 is TGTGCCAGCTCACAGAATCCCGTAGCGGGAGGCTTCAATGAGCAGTTCTTC.

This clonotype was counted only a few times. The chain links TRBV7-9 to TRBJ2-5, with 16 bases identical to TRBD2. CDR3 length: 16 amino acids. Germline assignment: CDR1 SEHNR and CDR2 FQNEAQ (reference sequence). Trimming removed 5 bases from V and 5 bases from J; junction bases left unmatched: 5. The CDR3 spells CASSEGLAGGSETQYF. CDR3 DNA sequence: TGTGCCAGCAGCGAGGGACTAGCGGGAGGGAGTGAGACCCAGTACTTC.

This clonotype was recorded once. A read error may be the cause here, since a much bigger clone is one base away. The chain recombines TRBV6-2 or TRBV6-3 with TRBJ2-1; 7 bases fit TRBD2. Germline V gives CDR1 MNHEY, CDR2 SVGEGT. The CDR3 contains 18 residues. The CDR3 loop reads CASGYSKGWTRIKDEQFF. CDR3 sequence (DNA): TGTGCCAGCGGTTACTCGAAAGGGTGGACTAGGATTAAAGATGAGCAGTTCTTC.